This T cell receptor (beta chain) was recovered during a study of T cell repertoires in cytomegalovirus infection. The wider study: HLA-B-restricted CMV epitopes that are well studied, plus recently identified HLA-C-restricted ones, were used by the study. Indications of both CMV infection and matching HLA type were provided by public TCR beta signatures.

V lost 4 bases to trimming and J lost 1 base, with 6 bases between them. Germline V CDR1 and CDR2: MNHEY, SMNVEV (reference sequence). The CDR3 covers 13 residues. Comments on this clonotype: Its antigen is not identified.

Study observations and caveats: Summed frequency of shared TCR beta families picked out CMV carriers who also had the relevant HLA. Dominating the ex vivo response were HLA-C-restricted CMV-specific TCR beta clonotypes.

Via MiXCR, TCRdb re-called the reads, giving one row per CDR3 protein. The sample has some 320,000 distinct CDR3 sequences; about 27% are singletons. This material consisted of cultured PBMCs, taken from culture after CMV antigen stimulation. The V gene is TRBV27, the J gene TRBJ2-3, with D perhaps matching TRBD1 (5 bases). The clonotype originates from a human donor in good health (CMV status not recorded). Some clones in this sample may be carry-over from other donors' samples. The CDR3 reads CASSSTGTDTQYF. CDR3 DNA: TGTGCCAGCAGTTCGACAGGCACAGATACGCAGTATTTT.